The present TCR beta chain was sequenced within a study of OX40 agonist ivuxolimab in advanced cancers. Study background: Patients got intravenous ivuxolimab at 0.01 to 10 mg/kg every 2 weeks. Participants averaged around 60 years of age (range 23 to 79) and were 75% to 90% male. General observations from the study: Clonal expansion from baseline to week 6 occurred in both CD4+ and CD8+ T cells.

CDR1 GTSNPN and CDR2 SVGIG come from the germline V gene (reference sequence). The V and J ends lost 0 bases and 5 bases respectively, with 7 bases between them. This CDR3 is built from 12 residues. On cycle 4 day 1 and cycle 7 day 1, as well as at baseline, blood was sampled. Libraries were prepared by immunoSEQ multiplex PCR; TCRdb keeps only in-frame clonotypes and omits some of them. This repertoire shows more than 55,000 clones, roughly 89% found once; its top ten account for 14%. On this clone: What it binds is not known.

The chain combines TRBV30 with TRBJ2-5; D is undetermined. The receptor's source is an adult with an advanced solid tumor such as melanoma, head and neck, liver or kidney cancer. Sequenced here: CD4+ or CD8+ T cells sorted from blood, sampled in a trial of the OX40 agonist ivuxolimab. The CDR3 region has the DNA TGTGCCTGGAGTGTACTTTGGGAGACCCAGTACTTC. This codes for CAWSVLWETQYF.